This record looks at one T cell receptor (beta chain) sequence and its context. This CDR3 is 14 amino acids long. The V and J ends lost 1 base and 1 base respectively, with 7 bases between them. The germline V gene has CDR1 SGHTA and CDR2 FQGNSA. Using immunoSEQ multiplex PCR, the repertoire was profiled, and TCRdb retains in-frame clones only, with some absent. The data show 40,000 or so clones, 81% seen once. The sample comes from a study of blood T cell repertoires in COVID-19. Study information: Nucleic acid was either cDNA or gDNA, and it came from T cells, B-cell-depleted T cells, or PBMCs.

The source of this sequence is a man in his forties or fifties with active or convalescent COVID-19. Material for sequencing was peripheral blood. The chain has TRBV7-2 and TRBJ2-5; D remains ambiguous. CDR3 protein: CASSLDMVQETQYF. In nucleotides, the CDR3 is TGTGCCAGCAGCTTAGACATGGTCCAAGAGACCCAGTACTTC.